One sample yielded the 4 T cell receptor beta chains listed below, sequenced in a study of T cell changes during pregnancy in multiple sclerosis. Produced via immunoSEQ multiplex PCR; TCRdb's table is partial and in-frame only. The sample consists of about 60,000 clones, under 95% of them appearing once. The specimen was CD4+ T cells from peripheral blood mononuclear cells, collected after pregnancy. These receptors were taken from a female donor in good health, enrolled as a control in a pregnancy study.

This chain connects TRBV11-2 to TRBJ2-7; 8 bases fit TRBD1. The V gene's germline CDR1 is SGHAT and CDR2 FQNNGV. The CDR3 sequence is 16 residues long. V gave up 1 base and J gave up 3 bases; unmatched junction bases: 8. Here the CDR3 reads CASSLGPGTGNYEQYF. As DNA, the CDR3 is TGTGCCAGCAGCTTAGGGCCCGGGACAGGTAACTACGAGCAGTACTTC.

The sample holds one count of this clone. The chain couples TRBV5-6 to TRBJ2-4; D possibly corresponds to TRBD1 (7 bases). The length of the CDR3 is 18 residues. The ends were cut back, 0 bases at V and 0 bases at J, with 16 bases in the middle. CDR1 is SGHDT and CDR2 is YYEEEE in the germline V gene. DNA for the CDR3: TGTGCCAGCAGCTTGGCAGGGGGGAAAGGGTTAGCCAAAAACATTCAGTACTTC. Protein sequence: CASSLAGGKGLAKNIQYF.

V gene TRBV7-2 combines with J gene TRBJ2-3; 8 nucleotides agree with TRBD1. Germline V CDR1 and CDR2: SGHTA, FQGNSA. The CDR3 has 14 amino acids. Losses at the gene ends were 5 bases for V and 8 bases for J; bases not matched to a gene: 9. As DNA, the CDR3 is TGTGCCAGCAGCGGTAGACAGGGGAGTTTTACGCAGTATTTT. Amino acid sequence: CASSGRQGSFTQYF.

V gene TRBV4-2 combines with J gene TRBJ1-2; D perhaps matches TRBD1 (5 bases). The CDR3 totals 15 residues. V lost 0 bases to trimming and J lost 8 bases, with 16 bases between them. Germline V CDR1 and CDR2: LGHNA, YNFKEQ. The CDR3 DNA reads TGTGCCAGCAGCCAAGATCGCGGGGGATCGCGAGGCTACACCTTC. Encoded protein: CASSQDRGGSRGYTF.